This TCR beta chain came from a study of response to subunit inactivated influenza vaccine. Whole-study findings and limits: Every seasonal influenza vaccination brings in few new T cells, the authors suggested.

Germline lookup yields CDR1 SEHNR and CDR2 FQNEAQ (reference sequence). The CDR3 runs to 13 residues. With V trimmed by 1 base and J by 6 bases, 3 bases remained unmatched. MiXCR, run by TCRdb on the RT-PCR reads, gives a single entry per CDR3 protein. The profile shows about 700,000 distinct CDR3 sequences, approximately 15% of them singletons. Many counts were recorded for this clonotype. Antigen specificity is unknown. The chain recombines TRBV7-9 with TRBJ2-7, with 7 bases fitting TRBD1. Sequenced here: PBMCs from blood, sampled 14 to 15 days before vaccination. The origin of this receptor is a man aged 50 to 60 who received an inactivated influenza vaccine. The CDR3 loop is CASSLGDRGEQYF. CDR3 in DNA: TGTGCCAGCAGCTTAGGGGACAGAGGCGAGCAGTACTTC. The variable domain in full, completed from reference TRBV7-9 and TRBJ2-7, reads DTGVSQNPRHKITKRGQNVTFRCDPISEHNRLYWYRQTLGQGPEFLTYFQNEAQLEKSRLLSDRFSAERPKGSFSTLEIQRTEQGDSAMYLCASSLGDRGEQYFGPGTRLTVT.